These T cell receptor beta chains were read from a single sample in a study of OX40 agonist ivuxolimab in advanced cancers. The assay was immunoSEQ multiplex PCR, and TCRdb's table has in-frame clones only and misses some. The data contain about 12,000 clones, about three quarters of them singletons. Sequenced here: CD4+ or CD8+ T cells sorted from blood, sampled in a trial of the OX40 agonist ivuxolimab. These TCRs come from an adult with an advanced solid tumor such as melanoma, head and neck, liver or kidney cancer. Each CDR3 is given with its conserved first and last residue. The order of the fields is CDR3 length, D gene, clone size, V gene, J gene, CDR3 DNA, CDR3 protein. D genes are given only for firm matches. Only part of the rows carry a size: once, few, many, or a class if the clone is expanded.

16	TRBD1	.	TRBV7-2	TRBJ2-2	TGTGCCAGCAGCTTAGGTTACAGGGGGCAGGGCGGGGAGCTGTTTTTT	CASSLGYRGQGGELFF
14	TRBD2	.	TRBV11-1	TRBJ2-3	TGTGCCAGCAGCTTTAATGCGGGAGCAGATACGCAGTATTTT	CASSFNAGADTQYF
15	.	few	TRBV7-9	TRBJ2-1	TGTGCCTCCCGGCCCCCAGGGTTCGGCCACAATGAGCAGTTCTTC	CASRPPGFGHNEQFF
14	.	.	TRBV7-3	TRBJ1-4	TGTGCCAGCAGCTTAAGTGGTCTCCTCGAGGAAACTGTTTTT	CASSLSGLLEETVF
14	.	.	TRBV9	TRBJ2-1	TGTGCCAGCAGCGTAGAGTTCGACCTCGGGGAGCAGTTCTTC	CASSVEFDLGEQFF
16	.	.	TRBV12-1	TRBJ2-1	TGTGCCAGCAGCCGAACGACTAGCGGGAGCTCCAATGAGCAGTTCTTC	CASSRTTSGSSNEQFF
15	.	.	TRBV27	TRBJ2-5	TGTGCCAGCAGTTTATATTATGCTAGCGAAGAGACCCAGTACTTC	CASSLYYASEETQYF
17	TRBD1	.	TRBV27	TRBJ1-5	TGTGCCAGCAGTTTATCGGTGGACAGGGGAGGGGATCAGCCCCAGCATTTT	CASSLSVDRGGDQPQHF
15	TRBD1	once	TRBV5-5	TRBJ2-1	TGTGCCAGCAGCTTGGGACAGGGGGCATACAATGAGCAGTTCTTC	CASSLGQGAYNEQFF
16	TRBD2	.	TRBV4-3	TRBJ2-5	TGCGCCAGCAGCCAAAGCCTAGCGGGAACTAGGGAGACCCAGTACTTC	CASSQSLAGTRETQYF
17	.	once	TRBV4-1	TRBJ1-4	TGCGCCAGCAGCCAAGTGGCCTCGGGCAGCCCTAGTGAAAAACTGTTTTTT	CASSQVASGSPSEKLFF
14	.	.	TRBV2	TRBJ1-2	TGTGCCAGCAGTGAATGGGACACTAACTATGGCTACACCTTC	CASSEWDTNYGYTF